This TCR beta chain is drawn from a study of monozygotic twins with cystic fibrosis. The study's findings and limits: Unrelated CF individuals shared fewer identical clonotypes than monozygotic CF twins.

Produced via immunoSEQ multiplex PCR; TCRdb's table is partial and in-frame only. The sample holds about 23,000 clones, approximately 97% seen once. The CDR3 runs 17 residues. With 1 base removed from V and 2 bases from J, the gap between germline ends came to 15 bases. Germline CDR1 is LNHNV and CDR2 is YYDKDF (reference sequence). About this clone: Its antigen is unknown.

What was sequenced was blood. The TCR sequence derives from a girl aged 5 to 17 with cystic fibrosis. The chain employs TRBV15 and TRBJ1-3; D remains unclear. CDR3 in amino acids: CATSRGRSLSPGNTIYF. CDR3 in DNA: TGTGCCACCAGCAGAGGACGGTCTTTATCGCCTGGAAACACCATATATTTT.